Listed below are T cell receptor beta chains from one sample, sequenced in a study of cytomegalovirus exposure and HLA in healthy donors. Repertoires were generated with immunoSEQ multiplex PCR, while TCRdb's copy carries only in-frame clones and drops some. Here the sample spans 170,000 or so clones, 65% to 90% being singletons. Sequencing used PBMCs. All receptors derive from a woman in her late teens or twenties in good health and CMV-seronegative. The CDR3 runs from the conserved cysteine through the conserved F or W. Fields, in order: clone size, J gene, V gene, CDR3 protein. Clone sizes are given selectively: once, few, many, or a class where the clone is expanded.

- TRBJ2-1 TRBV30 CAWSVSLNRNEQFF
- TRBJ1-5 TRBV7-2 CASSLTAHSNQPQHF
- TRBJ2-3 TRBV7-6 CASSSYQDSTDTQYF
- TRBJ2-1 TRBV28 CASSPSGSYNEQFF
- TRBJ1-2 TRBV19 CATTTQELDYGYTF
once TRBJ2-3 TRBV19 CASSASGAEVTDTQYF
once TRBJ1-2 TRBV28 CASSLGQGDYGYTF
few TRBJ1-1 TRBV2 CASRGGMGNTEAFF
- TRBJ1-5 TRBV30 CAWSAGGDQPQHF
few TRBJ1-3 TRBV19 CASSMGLEDTIYF
- TRBJ2-3 TRBV6-1 CASSSSGRPTDTQYF
- TRBJ1-2 TRBV11-2 CASSRLTSPVNYGYTF
- - TRBV6-5 CASSYAAGRSYEQYF
- TRBJ1-2 TRBV9 CASSVGGEGGYTF
- TRBJ1-1 TRBV5-1 CASSLGDRGGTEAFF
- TRBJ2-1 TRBV4-1 CASSQLPGLENEQFF
- TRBJ1-2 TRBV2 CASSEAISGYGYTF
- TRBJ1-1 TRBV18 CASSPGQVERRTPEAFF